This TCR beta chain was identified during a study of T cells in Graves' hyperthyroidism and ophthalmopathy. This clonotype was detected ten times or more. Hyperthyroidism had been newly diagnosed in patients aged 18 to 65, and its duration was under 2 months. CDR1 is SGHRS and CDR2 is YFSETQ in the germline V gene. The CDR3 loop spans 14 amino acids. Between the trimmed V and J ends, which lost 3 bases and 7 bases, there was a span of 16 bases. Amplification of TCR beta CDR3 regions was performed using RNA transcripts as template. TCR CDR3 regions were first amplified by RT-PCR with HTBI primers. In TCRdb, the multiplex PCR reads were re-called with MiXCR into one record per CDR3 protein. The profile shows around 350,000 distinct CDR3 sequences, 17% of them singletons.

Material for sequencing was blood. The origin of this receptor is a woman in her twenties or thirties with Graves' hyperthyroidism that later progressed to Graves' ophthalmopathy. This sequence joins TRBV5-1 and TRBJ1-1; perhaps TRBD1 as D (5 bases). The CDR3 loop is CASSSWDGANEAFF. CDR3 DNA sequence: TGCGCCAGCAGCTCGTGGGACGGGGCTAATGAAGCTTTCTTT. The full variable domain, completed using reference TRBV5-1 and TRBJ1-1, is KAGVTQTPRYLIKTRGQQVTLSCSPISGHRSVSWYQQTPGQGLQFLFEYFSETQRNKGNFPGRFSGRQFSNSRSEMNVSTLELGDSALYLCASSSWDGANEAFFGQGTRLTVV.